These 25 T cell receptor beta chains were all obtained from the same sample, sequenced in a study of CD8+ T cells in alopecia areata. The treatment: oral pan-JAK inhibitor, 5-10 mg twice daily. RNA, once extracted, was reverse transcribed into cDNA for use as the sequencing template. This table comes from immunoSEQ multiplex PCR, and its TCRdb copy is limited to in-frame clones, with some not included. The sample holds 85,000 to 95,000 clones; about 70% are singletons and the top ten take about 18%. Here the sequenced sample was CD8+ T cells sorted from blood, taken around week 42, from a patient treated with tofacitinib. The receptors were gathered from a human donor with alopecia areata.

The chain employs TRBV30 and TRBJ2-2; the D gene is possibly TRBD2 (6 bases). CDR1 and CDR2 (germline): GTSNPN, SVGIG (reference sequence). V was pared by 1 base and J by 8 bases, with 11 bases between. The CDR3 contains 13 residues. CDR3 nucleotides: TGTGCCTGGAGTGCGGGGAGGCTGGGGGAGCTGTTTTTT. Protein: CAWSAGRLGELFF.

This clone has just one count. This chain uses TRBV12-2 with TRBJ2-3. TRBV12-2 is annotated as a pseudogene. There are 10 residues in the CDR3. This CDR3 is CASRQTSANF. Here the CDR3 DNA reads TGTGCAAGTCGCCAAACATCGGCGAATTTT.

V is TRBV2 and J is TRBJ2-5; a weak D match, TRBD2 (5 bases). V lost 5 bases and J lost 4, with 17 bases in between. Germline CDR1 reads SNHLY; CDR2 reads FYNNEI. The CDR3 has 15 amino acids. Here the CDR3 DNA reads TGTGCCAGCAGTAAGTCGGCAGGAGGTACAGAGACCCAGTACTTC. It is translated as CASSKSAGGTETQYF.

The J gene is TRBJ1-5, the V gene TRBV7-9; a possible D gene is TRBD1 (6 bases). The CDR3 sequence is 15 residues long. CDR1 and CDR2 from the germline V gene are SEHNR and FQNEAQ (reference sequence). The ends were cut back, 5 bases at V and 2 bases at J, with 13 bases in the middle. The CDR3 DNA follows: TGTGCCAGCAGCCACGGGGGGGCCGGCAATCAGCCCCAGCATTTT. Residues: CASSHGGAGNQPQHF.

V usage is TRBV27 and J usage is TRBJ1-4, with 7 bases lining up with TRBD1. Losses at the gene ends were 7 bases for V and 6 bases for J; bases not matched to a gene: 8. Germline V lookup: CDR1 MNHEY, CDR2 SMNVEV (reference sequence). This CDR3 is built from 14 residues. The CDR3 loop reads CASTSSGGDEKLFF. In nucleotides, the CDR3 is TGTGCCAGCACCTCATCAGGGGGTGATGAAAAACTGTTTTTT. Supplemented by reference TRBV27 and TRBJ1-4, the full variable domain reads EAQVTQNPRYLITVTGKKLTVTCSQNMNHEYMSWYRQDPGLGLRQIYYSMNVEVTDKGDVPEGYKVSRKEKRNFPLILESPSPNQTSLYFCASTSSGGDEKLFFGSGTQLSVL.

This clone has a single count. The gene calls are TRBV9 and TRBJ2-3; 8 nucleotides match TRBD1. The CDR3 sequence is 15 residues long. The ends lost 0 bases at V and 4 bases at J; junction bases unmatched: 4. The germline V gene encodes CDR1 SGDLS and CDR2 YYNGEE. Here the CDR3 DNA reads TGTGCCAGCAGCGTAGGGACAGGGCCCGCAGATACGCAGTATTTT. This encodes CASSVGTGPADTQYF.

V and J are TRBV2 and TRBJ2-6; D unresolved. The CDR3 length is 14 residues. In germline, CDR1 is SNHLY, CDR2 FYNNEI. Trimming removed 1 base from V and 4 bases from J, with 5 bases in between. CDR3 loop: CASSEVVGANVLTF. The DNA for the CDR3 is TGTGCCAGCAGTGAAGTGGTCGGGGCCAACGTCCTGACTTTC.

This clone was counted a few times. The chain links TRBV28 to TRBJ2-5; D possibly corresponds to TRBD1 (6 bases). Trimming left V 5 bases short and J 2 bases short, with 12 bases between. Germline V gives CDR1 MDHEN, CDR2 SYDVKM. The CDR3 spans 14 residues. CDR3 sequence (DNA): TGTGCCAGCAGTCCTCCCGGACAGCAAGAGACCCAGTACTTC. Protein product: CASSPPGQQETQYF. Full variable domain (rest looked up from reference TRBV28 and TRBJ2-5): DVKVTQSSRYLVKRTGEKVFLECVQDMDHENMFWYRQDPGLGLRLIYFSYDVKMKEKGDIPEGYSVSREKKERFSLILESASTNQTSMYLCASSPPGQQETQYFGPGTRLLVL.

The chain recombines TRBV5-6 with TRBJ2-5; 11 nucleotides line up with TRBD2. Germline values: CDR1 SGHDT, CDR2 YYEEEE. The CDR3 sequence is 14 residues long. With V trimmed by 3 bases and J by 5 bases, 3 bases remained unmatched. The CDR3 DNA is TGTGCCAGCAGCTCGGGACTAGCGGTCGAGACCCAGTACTTC. As protein: CASSSGLAVETQYF. Full variable domain (rest looked up from reference TRBV5-6 and TRBJ2-5): DAGVTQSPTHLIKTRGQQVTLRCSPKSGHDTVSWYQQALGQGPQFIFQYYEEEERQRGNFPDRFSGHQFPNYSSELNVNALLLGDSALYLCASSSGLAVETQYFGPGTRLLVL.

This chain joins TRBV6-5 and TRBJ1-2; unclear D gene. There are 14 residues in the CDR3. Per the germline V gene, CDR1 is MNHEY and CDR2 is SVGAGI. V shed 5 bases and J shed 0 bases, with 10 bases lying between them. DNA of the CDR3: TGTGCCAGCAGTCCCTTAGGGTCTAACTATGGCTACACCTTC. The encoded protein is CASSPLGSNYGYTF.

This chain connects TRBV6-5 to TRBJ1-2; 9 nucleotides match TRBD1. The CDR3 has 14 residues. Germline CDR1 and CDR2: MNHEY and SVGAGI. J was trimmed by 6 bases and V by 4 bases; bases with no gene match: 6. The CDR3, as DNA: TGTGCCAGCAGTTCCTGGACAGGGGAGGATGGCTACACCTTC. Amino acids: CASSSWTGEDGYTF.

In the case of this clone: A far larger clone is one base from this, pointing to a likely read error. This rearrangement joins TRBV5-1 to TRBJ1-2, with a possible D match to TRBD1 (5 bases). The CDR3 runs 18 residues. Trimming took off 3 bases at V and 3 bases at J, with 24 bases between the two ends. The germline gives CDR1 SGHRS, CDR2 YFSETQ. CDR3 nucleotide sequence: TGCGCCAGCAGCTGGGGCGAGGGGACCCACGCTCGTCACTATGGCTACACCTTC. Its translation is CASSWGEGTHARHYGYTF.

The gene calls are TRBV4-1 and TRBJ1-6; D not resolved. This CDR3 region has 18 residues. Germline V lookup: CDR1 MGHRA, CDR2 YSYEKL. The germline V and J ends were trimmed by 4 bases and 0 bases, with 16 bases remaining between them. CDR3 in amino acids: CASSLSREEDSYNSPLHF. The CDR3 region has the DNA TGCGCCAGCAGCCTCAGCCGGGAAGAGGACTCCTATAATTCACCCCTCCACTTT.

This clone was seen only once. The CDR3 is CASSLTPMNTEAFF. The CDR3, as DNA: TGTGCCAGCAGCCTGACCCCCATGAACACTGAAGCTTTCTTT. V gene TRBV6-5 combines with J gene TRBJ1-1; D is uncertain. This CDR3 contains 14 residues. V was trimmed by 6 bases and J by 0 bases, leaving 11 bases between them. Germline V gives CDR1 MNHEY, CDR2 SVGAGI.

The chain uses TRBV27 and TRBJ1-5, with TRBD1 identical over 8 bases. CDR1 and CDR2 from the germline V gene are MNHEY and SMNVEV (reference sequence). The CDR3 loop spans 14 amino acids. V dropped 6 bases and J dropped 0; count of bases not matched to a gene: 1. The CDR3 region has the DNA TGTGCCAGCAGCGGGACAGGTAGCAATCAGCCCCAGCATTTT. This codes for CASSGTGSNQPQHF.

The chain has TRBV15 and TRBJ1-1; D gene ambiguous. Between the trimmed V and J ends, which lost 8 bases and 1 base, there was a span of 11 bases. CDR3 length equals 13 residues. The germline V gene encodes CDR1 LNHNV and CDR2 YYDKDF (reference sequence). In nucleotides, the CDR3 is TGTGCCACCGGCCAGGTAACGAACACTGAAGCTTTCTTT. Translating gives CATGQVTNTEAFF. The entire variable domain, with the rest obtained from reference TRBV15 and TRBJ1-1, is as follows: DAMVIQNPRYQVTQFGKPVTLSCSQTLNHNVMYWYQQKSSQAPKLLFHYYDKDFNNEADTPDNFQSRRPNTSFCFLDIRSPGLGDTAMYLCATGQVTNTEAFFGQGTRLTVV.

V and J are TRBV5-4 and TRBJ2-7; 8 bases align to TRBD1. Germline loops: CDR1 SGHNT, CDR2 YYREEE (reference sequence). The CDR3 runs to 14 residues. Trimming took 2 bases from V and 3 from J; bases not matched to a gene: 4. The CDR3 DNA sequence: TGTGCCAGCAGCTTAGGACAGGGAAACTACGAGCAGTACTTC. Translation: CASSLGQGNYEQYF. Complete variable domain (other parts from reference TRBV5-4 and TRBJ2-7): ETGVTQSPTHLIKTRGQQVTLRCSSQSGHNTVSWYQQALGQGPQFIFQYYREEENGRGNFPPRFSGLQFPNYSSELNVNALELDDSALYLCASSLGQGNYEQYFGPGTRLTVT.

The rearrangement uses TRBV15 and TRBJ2-7, with D perhaps matching TRBD1 or TRBD2 (5 bases each). Germline assignment: CDR1 LNHNV and CDR2 YYDKDF (reference sequence). The CDR3 loop spans 17 amino acids. V was trimmed by 5 bases and J by 1 base, leaving 21 bases between them. CDR3 coding DNA: TGTGCCACCAGCGACCCATCCGTCGGGGCTCTGTCCTACGAGCAGTACTTC. Encoded protein: CATSDPSVGALSYEQYF. Drawing the rest from reference TRBV15 and TRBJ2-7, the complete variable domain is DAMVIQNPRYQVTQFGKPVTLSCSQTLNHNVMYWYQQKSSQAPKLLFHYYDKDFNNEADTPDNFQSRRPNTSFCFLDIRSPGLGDTAMYLCATSDPSVGALSYEQYFGPGTRLTVT.

The CDR3 sequence is CASSLVGTTNNEQFF. CDR3 DNA: TGTGCCAGCAGCTTAGTCGGGACAACTAACAATGAGCAGTTCTTC. The chain employs TRBV7-9 and TRBJ2-1; D is perhaps TRBD1 (6 bases). The V gene lost 1 base and the J gene lost 5 bases, with 12 bases spanning the gap. The V gene's germline CDR1 is SEHNR and CDR2 FQNEAQ (reference sequence). The CDR3 has 15 residues.

The chain has TRBV7-8 and TRBJ2-5; D may match TRBD1 or TRBD2 (6 bases each). V lost 1 base and J lost 3, with 12 bases in between. The CDR3 is made up of 15 amino acids. Germline V gene data show CDR1 as SGHVS and CDR2 as FQNEAQ. The CDR3 bases are TGTGCCAGCAGCTTAGTAGGGGGGCGAAAAGAGACCCAGTACTTC. Its translation is CASSLVGGRKETQYF.

This clone was seen more than once but under ten times. The chain carries TRBV2 and TRBJ1-2; no clear D gene. The V gene's germline CDR1 is SNHLY and CDR2 FYNNEI. There are 15 residues in the CDR3. Trimming left V 6 bases short and J 2 bases short, with 16 bases between. This chain's CDR3 is CASRINPGANYGYTF. Written as DNA, the CDR3 is TGTGCCAGCAGGATTAACCCAGGCGCCAACTATGGCTACACCTTC.

Only a few counts were recorded for this clone. The gene calls are TRBV29-1 and TRBJ2-7, with a possible D match to TRBD1 (5 bases). There are 12 residues in the CDR3. Germline lookup yields CDR1 SQVTM and CDR2 ANQGSEA. V lost 4 bases and J lost 6, with 13 bases in between. This chain's CDR3 is CSVAPQGIEQYF. CDR3 sequence (DNA): TGCAGCGTTGCTCCGCAGGGTATCGAGCAGTACTTC.

The chain uses TRBV27 and TRBJ2-4; possibly TRBD2 for D (6 bases). The CDR3 is 15 amino acids. Germline V CDR1 and CDR2: MNHEY, SMNVEV (reference sequence). Trimming removed 6 bases from V and 4 bases from J, with 16 bases in between. The CDR3 DNA is TGTGCCAGCAGACCTACCCTAGCGAATAAAAACATTCAGTACTTC. Protein product: CASRPTLANKNIQYF.

This clone turned up a few times. This chain uses TRBV19 with TRBJ2-1; 9 bases are a match to TRBD1. V trimming: 5 bases; J trimming: 9 bases; junction bases outside the gene matches: 8. There are 14 residues in the CDR3. The germline V gene encodes CDR1 LNHDA and CDR2 SQIVND (reference sequence). CDR3 coding DNA: TGTGCCAGTAGTTTTCGGACAGGGGCGAGTGAGCAGTTCTTC. It yields the protein CASSFRTGASEQFF.

This chain uses TRBV30 with TRBJ1-1, with D perhaps matching TRBD1 (5 bases). The CDR3 has 13 amino acids. With 3 bases removed from V and 5 bases from J, the gap between germline ends came to 13 bases. Per the germline V gene, CDR1 is GTSNPN and CDR2 is SVGIG (reference sequence). CDR3 coding DNA: TGTGCCTGGAGCCGGGGGTTCGGGACTGAAGCTTTCTTT. This sequence encodes CAWSRGFGTEAFF.